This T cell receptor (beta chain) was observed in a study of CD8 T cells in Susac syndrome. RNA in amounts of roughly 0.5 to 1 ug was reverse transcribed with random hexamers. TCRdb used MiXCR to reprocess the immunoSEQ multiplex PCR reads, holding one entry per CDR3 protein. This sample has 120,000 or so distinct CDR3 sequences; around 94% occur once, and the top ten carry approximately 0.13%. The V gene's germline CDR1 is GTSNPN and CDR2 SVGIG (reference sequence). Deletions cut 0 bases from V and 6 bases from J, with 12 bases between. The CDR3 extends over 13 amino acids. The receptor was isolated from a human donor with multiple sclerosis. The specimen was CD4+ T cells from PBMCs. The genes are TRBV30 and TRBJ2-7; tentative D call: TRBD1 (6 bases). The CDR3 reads CAWSVSLQGEQYF. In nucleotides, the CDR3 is TGTGCCTGGAGTGTTAGTCTACAGGGCGAGCAGTACTTC.